Below, one T cell receptor (beta chain) is given with its context. Its cognate antigen is unknown. Here immunoSEQ multiplex PCR was the method, and the copy in TCRdb shows in-frame clones only, minus some. The sample has roughly 150,000 clones; around nine tenths are singletons. The record originates from a study of CD4+ T cells in melanoma. Study results and limitations: Diverse differentiation states were reported for melanoma neoantigen-specific CD4+ T cells. CD8+ T cell, macrophage and B cell function reportedly correlated with neoantigen-specific CD4+ T cells.

This TCR was sampled from a human donor with melanoma.

The CDR3 protein is CASSQGSQRGPIDTQYF. CDR3 coding DNA: TGTGCCAGCAGCCAAGGCTCACAGCGGGGGCCCATAGATACGCAGTATTTT. The V call is TRBV14, the J call TRBJ2-3, with 8 positions matching TRBD2. Germline assignment: CDR1 SGHDN and CDR2 FVKESK. The V and J ends lost 1 base and 5 bases, in that order; junction bases with no gene match: 11. This CDR3 is 17 amino acids long.